The 3 T cell receptor beta chains presented below share a single source sample, sequenced in a study of T cell responses to AZD1222 COVID-19 vaccine. The protocol was immunoSEQ multiplex PCR, while the TCRdb copy is restricted to in-frame clones and leaves out a portion. Of 140,000 to 150,000 clones listed, approximately 91% were seen once; the top ten hold about 1.8%. The sequenced sample was peripheral blood, obtained 28 days after the second AZD1222 dose. These receptors all stem from an adult who received the AZD1222 COVID-19 vaccine.

This clone was observed a handful of times. The CDR3 DNA is TGTGCCAGCAGCCCCTGGCAGGGACTAGCTACCGAGACCCAGTACTTC. Translated: CASSPWQGLATETQYF. The chain joins TRBV9 to TRBJ2-5, with 9 bases aligning to TRBD2. The CDR3 covers 16 residues. The germline V gene has CDR1 SGDLS and CDR2 YYNGEE. The ends lost 4 bases at V and 5 bases at J; junction bases unmatched: 12.

The V call is TRBV19, the J call TRBJ1-2; possible D gene TRBD1, 5 bases. With 4 bases removed from V and 1 base from J, the gap between germline ends came to 10 bases. The CDR3 sequence is 14 residues long. CDR1 is LNHDA and CDR2 is SQIVND in the germline V gene (reference sequence). CDR3: CASSTGTRNYGYTF. CDR3 bases: TGTGCCAGTAGTACCGGGACTCGTAACTATGGCTACACCTTC.

V usage is TRBV5-1 and J usage is TRBJ2-1; 7 bases map to TRBD1. V shed 1 base, J shed 1 base, and the junction held 8 bases outside the gene matches. The V gene's germline CDR1 is SGHRS and CDR2 YFSETQ. The CDR3 is 17 amino acids. The DNA of the CDR3 is TGCGCCAGCAGCTTGAGGACAGGCGTGGCTTCCTACAATGAGCAGTTCTTC. It is translated as CASSLRTGVASYNEQFF.